This T cell receptor (beta chain) was identified in a study of OX40 agonist ivuxolimab in advanced cancers. Context from the whole study: Ivuxolimab, which targeted the costimulatory receptor OX40 (CD134), was an agonistic, fully human IgG2 monoclonal antibody. Intravenous ivuxolimab was administered to patients every 2 weeks at six dose levels: 0.01, 0.1, 0.3, 1.5, 3 and 10 mg/kg. Of the approximately 54 dose-escalation patients, hepatocellular carcinoma was present in about 19, melanoma in some 15, renal cell carcinoma in 9 and head and neck cancer in 9. A male proportion of around 83% and a mean age of approximately 58 years, ranging from roughly 23 to 79, were recorded for the dose-escalation cohort. Prior anti-PD-1, anti-PD-L1 or anti-CTLA-4 therapy was permitted, and checkpoint inhibitors had been received by less than 45% of dose-escalation patients. Partial responses occurred in three dose-escalation patients, of whom one had hepatocellular carcinoma and two had cutaneous melanoma. The purpose of peripheral TCRbeta sequencing was to test whether ivuxolimab changed TCR sequence diversity and led to clonal T-cell expansion. The paper covers the monotherapy dose-escalation part of the phase I ivuxolimab trial, which included N of about 51 patients. Broad study findings and their caveats: On average, CD8+ T cells showed more expanded clones than CD4+ T cells after ivuxolimab. In the 0.1-3.0 mg/kg groups, partial responders had among the lowest normalized peripheral clonal expansion, particularly in CD8+ T cells. Low levels of normalized T-cell clonal expansion were also seen in some patients who did not respond. At doses of 0.1 to 3.0 mg/kg, clonal expansion of both CD4+ and CD8+ blood T cells was observed from baseline to week 6. The antigen specificity of the peripheral T cells that underwent clonal expansion was not determined.

Patients with a history of autoimmune disease or receiving systemic immunosuppression were excluded from the trial. Peripheral blood for TCR sequencing was collected from all dose cohorts at baseline, on cycle 4 day 1, and on cycle 7 day 1. Samples came from an open-label, multicenter, first-in-human phase I dose-escalation trial of ivuxolimab. The trial enrolled adults with locally advanced or metastatic head and neck squamous cell, hepatocellular, melanoma or renal cell carcinoma. CD4+ and CD8+ T cells were sorted separately from peripheral blood before TCR sequencing. The V end gives up 7 bases and the J end 4 bases, leaving 4 bases in the junction not matched to a gene. As encoded in the germline V gene (reference sequence), CDR1 is MNHNY while CDR2 is SVGAGI. Inclusive of the bounding cysteine and phenylalanine, the CDR3 is 14 residues long. The only DNA kept is the CDR3, 42 bases in frame from the first base.

Genomic DNA was isolated from the sorted cells so that the TCRbeta CDR3 region could be sequenced. The immunoSEQ Assay was used to sequence the TCRbeta CDR3 regions. The table was pulled from immuneACCESS by TCRdb, which kept in-frame rearrangements only. Such tables lose some clones; where checked, under half of the loss comes from unresolved V genes, and the rest has no known cause. This sample has 99,000 or so clones in its table, and approximately 95% of those were observed once. Around 2% of the sample is in the top ten clones. Comments on this clone: It has no known antigen specificity. The input lacks base qualities; no much larger clone sits a single base away.

The chain uses TRBV6-6 and TRBJ2-1, with 10 bases in between that match TRBD1. Source: CD4+ or CD8+ T cells sorted from blood, taken in a trial of the OX40 agonist ivuxolimab. The receptor was isolated from an adult with an advanced solid tumor such as melanoma, head and neck, liver or kidney cancer. DNA sequence: TGTGCCAGCATGGGGGGACAGGGGTACAATGAGCAGTTCTTC. Its translation reads: CASMGGQGYNEQFF.